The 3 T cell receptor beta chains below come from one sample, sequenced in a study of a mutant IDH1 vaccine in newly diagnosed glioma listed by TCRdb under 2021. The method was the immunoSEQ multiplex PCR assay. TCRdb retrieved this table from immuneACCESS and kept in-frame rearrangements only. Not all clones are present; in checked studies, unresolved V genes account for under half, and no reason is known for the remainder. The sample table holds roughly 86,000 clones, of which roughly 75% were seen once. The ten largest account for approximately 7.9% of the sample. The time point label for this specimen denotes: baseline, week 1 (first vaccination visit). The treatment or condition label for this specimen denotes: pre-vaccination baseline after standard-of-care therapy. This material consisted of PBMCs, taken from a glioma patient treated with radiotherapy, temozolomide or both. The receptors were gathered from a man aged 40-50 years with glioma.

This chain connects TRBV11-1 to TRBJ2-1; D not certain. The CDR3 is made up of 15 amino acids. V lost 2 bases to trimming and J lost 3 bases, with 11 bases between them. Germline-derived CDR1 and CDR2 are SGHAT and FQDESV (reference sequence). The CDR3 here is CASSLMANGYNEQFF. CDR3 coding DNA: TGTGCCAGCAGCTTAATGGCAAACGGCTACAATGAGCAGTTCTTC.

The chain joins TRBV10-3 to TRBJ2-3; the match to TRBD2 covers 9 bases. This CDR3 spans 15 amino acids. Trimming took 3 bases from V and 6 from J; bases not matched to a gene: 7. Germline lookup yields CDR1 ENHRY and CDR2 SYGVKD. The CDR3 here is CAISDRREGLDTQYF. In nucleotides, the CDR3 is TGTGCCATCAGTGATCGGCGGGAGGGCTTGGATACGCAGTATTTT.

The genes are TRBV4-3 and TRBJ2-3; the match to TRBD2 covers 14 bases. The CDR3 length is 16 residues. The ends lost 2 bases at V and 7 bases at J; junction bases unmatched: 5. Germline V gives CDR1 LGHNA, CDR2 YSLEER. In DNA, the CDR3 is TGCGCCAGCAGCCAAATGACTAGCGGGGGGGCCTATACGCAGTATTTT. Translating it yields CASSQMTSGGAYTQYF.